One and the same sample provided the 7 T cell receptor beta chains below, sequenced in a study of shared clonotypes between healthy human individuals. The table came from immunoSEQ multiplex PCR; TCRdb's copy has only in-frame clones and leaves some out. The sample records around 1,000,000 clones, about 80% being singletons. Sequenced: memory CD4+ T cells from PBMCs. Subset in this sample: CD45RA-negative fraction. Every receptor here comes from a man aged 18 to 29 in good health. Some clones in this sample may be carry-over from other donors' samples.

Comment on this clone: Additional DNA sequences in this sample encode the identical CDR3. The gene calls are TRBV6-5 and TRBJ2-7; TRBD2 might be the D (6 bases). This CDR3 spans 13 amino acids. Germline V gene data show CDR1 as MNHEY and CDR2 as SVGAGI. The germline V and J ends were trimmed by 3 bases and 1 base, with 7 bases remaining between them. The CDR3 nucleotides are TGTGCCAGCAGTTATGGAGGGTCCTACGAGCAGTACTTC. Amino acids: CASSYGGSYEQYF.

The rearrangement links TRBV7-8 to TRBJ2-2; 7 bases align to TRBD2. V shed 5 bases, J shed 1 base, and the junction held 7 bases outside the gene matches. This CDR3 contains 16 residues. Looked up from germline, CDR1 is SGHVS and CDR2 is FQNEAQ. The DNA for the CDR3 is TGTGCCAGCAGCCCGCGGACTAGGGGGAACACCGGGGAGCTGTTTTTT. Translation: CASSPRTRGNTGELFF.

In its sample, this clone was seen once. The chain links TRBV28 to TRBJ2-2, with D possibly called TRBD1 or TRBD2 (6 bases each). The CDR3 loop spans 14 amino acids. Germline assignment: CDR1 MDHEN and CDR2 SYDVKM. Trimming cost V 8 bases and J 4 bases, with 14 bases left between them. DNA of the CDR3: TGTGCCAGCGCTACAGGAGGGGGCACCGGGGAGCTGTTTTTT. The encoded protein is CASATGGGTGELFF.

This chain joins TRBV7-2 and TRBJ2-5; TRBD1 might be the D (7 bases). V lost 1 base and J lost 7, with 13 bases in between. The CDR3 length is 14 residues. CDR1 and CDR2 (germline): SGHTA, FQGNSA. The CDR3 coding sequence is TGTGCCAGCAGCTTAGTATGGCAGGGGGGGACCCAGTACTTC. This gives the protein CASSLVWQGGTQYF.

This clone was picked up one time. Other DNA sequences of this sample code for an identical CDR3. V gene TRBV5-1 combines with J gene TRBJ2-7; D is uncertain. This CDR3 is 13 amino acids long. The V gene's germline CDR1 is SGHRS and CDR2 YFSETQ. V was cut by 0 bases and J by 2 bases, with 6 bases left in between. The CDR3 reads CASSLGRAYEQYF. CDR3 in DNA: TGCGCCAGCAGCTTGGGCCGGGCCTACGAGCAGTACTTC.

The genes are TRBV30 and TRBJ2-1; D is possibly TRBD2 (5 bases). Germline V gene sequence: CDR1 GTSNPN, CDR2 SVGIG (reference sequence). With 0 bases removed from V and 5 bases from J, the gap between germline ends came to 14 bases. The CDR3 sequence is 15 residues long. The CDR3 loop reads CAWSVPRTGDNEQFF. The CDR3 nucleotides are TGTGCCTGGAGTGTCCCCAGGACCGGGGACAATGAGCAGTTCTTC.

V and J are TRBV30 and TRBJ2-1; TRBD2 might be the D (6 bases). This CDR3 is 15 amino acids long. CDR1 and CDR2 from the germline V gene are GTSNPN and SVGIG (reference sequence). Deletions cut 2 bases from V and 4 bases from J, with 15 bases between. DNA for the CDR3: TGTGCCTGGAGTAGGCCGGGACTGGCATACAATGAGCAGTTCTTC. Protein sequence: CAWSRPGLAYNEQFF.